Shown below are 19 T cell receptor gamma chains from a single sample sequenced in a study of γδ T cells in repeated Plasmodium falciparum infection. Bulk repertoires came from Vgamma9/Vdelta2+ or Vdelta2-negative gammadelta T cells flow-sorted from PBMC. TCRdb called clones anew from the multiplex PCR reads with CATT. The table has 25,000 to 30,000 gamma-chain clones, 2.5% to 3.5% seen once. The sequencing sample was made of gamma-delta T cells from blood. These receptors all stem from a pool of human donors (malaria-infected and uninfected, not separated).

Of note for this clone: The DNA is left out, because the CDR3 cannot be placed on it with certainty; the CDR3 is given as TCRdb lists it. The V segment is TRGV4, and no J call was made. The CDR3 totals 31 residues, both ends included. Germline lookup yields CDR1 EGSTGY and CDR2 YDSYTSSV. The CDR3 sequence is CATWDGQGVGNSLAVVQHLLSQVSIGRIQHF.

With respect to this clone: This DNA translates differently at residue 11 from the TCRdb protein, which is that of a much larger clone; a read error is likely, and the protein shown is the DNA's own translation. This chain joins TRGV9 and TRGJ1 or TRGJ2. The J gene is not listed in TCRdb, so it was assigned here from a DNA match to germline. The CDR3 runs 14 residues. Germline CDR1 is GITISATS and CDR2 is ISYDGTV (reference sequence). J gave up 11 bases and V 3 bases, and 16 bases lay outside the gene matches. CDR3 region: CALWELYPQDEKLF. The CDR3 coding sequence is TGTGCCTTGTGGGAGTTGTACCCCCAGGATGAGAAACTCTTT.

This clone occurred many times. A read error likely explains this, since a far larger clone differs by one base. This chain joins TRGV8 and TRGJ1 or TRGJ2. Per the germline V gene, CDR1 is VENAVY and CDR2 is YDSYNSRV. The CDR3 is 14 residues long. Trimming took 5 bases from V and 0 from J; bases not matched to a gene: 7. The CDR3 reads CATWVGANYYKKLF. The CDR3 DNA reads TGTGCCACCTGGGTTGGGGCGAATTATTATAAGAAACTCTTT.

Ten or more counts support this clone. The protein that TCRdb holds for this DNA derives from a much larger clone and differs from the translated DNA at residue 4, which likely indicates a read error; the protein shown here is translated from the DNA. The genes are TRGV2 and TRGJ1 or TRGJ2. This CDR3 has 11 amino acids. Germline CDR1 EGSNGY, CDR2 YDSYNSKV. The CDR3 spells CATRDGRRKLF. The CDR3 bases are TGTGCCACCCGGGACGGGCGCAGGAAACTCTTT.

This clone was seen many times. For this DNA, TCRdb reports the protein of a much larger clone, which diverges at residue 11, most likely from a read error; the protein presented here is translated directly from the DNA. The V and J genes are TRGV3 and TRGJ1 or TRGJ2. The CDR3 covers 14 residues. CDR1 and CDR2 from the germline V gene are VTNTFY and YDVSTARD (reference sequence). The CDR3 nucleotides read TGTGCCACCTGGGACAGGCCAGAATATTATAGGAAACTCTTT. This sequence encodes CATWDRPEYYRKLF.

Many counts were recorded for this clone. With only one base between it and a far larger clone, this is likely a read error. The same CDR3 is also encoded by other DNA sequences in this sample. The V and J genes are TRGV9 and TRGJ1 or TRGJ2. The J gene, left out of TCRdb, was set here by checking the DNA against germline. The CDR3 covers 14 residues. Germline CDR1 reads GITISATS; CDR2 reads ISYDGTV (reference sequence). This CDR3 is CALWEPRGYYKKLF. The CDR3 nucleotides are TGTGCCCTGTGGGAGCCCCGGGGATATTATAAGAAACTCTTT.

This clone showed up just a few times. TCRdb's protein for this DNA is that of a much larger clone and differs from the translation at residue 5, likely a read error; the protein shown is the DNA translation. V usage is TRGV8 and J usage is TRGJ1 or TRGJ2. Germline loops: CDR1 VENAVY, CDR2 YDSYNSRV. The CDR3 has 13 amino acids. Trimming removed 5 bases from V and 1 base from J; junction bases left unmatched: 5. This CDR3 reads CATWGHNYYKKLF. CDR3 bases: TGTGCCACCTGGGGGCATAATTATTATAAGAAACTCTTT.

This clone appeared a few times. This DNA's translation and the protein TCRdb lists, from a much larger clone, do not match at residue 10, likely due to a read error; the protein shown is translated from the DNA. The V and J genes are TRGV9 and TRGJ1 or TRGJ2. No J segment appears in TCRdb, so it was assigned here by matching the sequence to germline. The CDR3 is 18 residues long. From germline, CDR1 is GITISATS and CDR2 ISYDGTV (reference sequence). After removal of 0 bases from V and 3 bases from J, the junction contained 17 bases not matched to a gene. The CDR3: CALWEVRRTLTTYYKKLF. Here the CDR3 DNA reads TGTGCCTTGTGGGAGGTGAGGAGAACTCTGACGACTTATTATAAGAAACTCTTT.

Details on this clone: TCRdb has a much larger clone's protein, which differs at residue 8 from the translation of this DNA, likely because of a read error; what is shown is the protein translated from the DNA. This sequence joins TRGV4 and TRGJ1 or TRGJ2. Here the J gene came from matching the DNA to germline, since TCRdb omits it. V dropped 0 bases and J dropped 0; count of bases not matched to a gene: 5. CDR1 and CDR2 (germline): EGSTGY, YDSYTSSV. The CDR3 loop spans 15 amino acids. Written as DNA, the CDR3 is TGTGCCACCTGGGATGGGCCTTCGAATTATTATAAGAAACTCTTT. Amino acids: CATWDGPSNYYKKLF.

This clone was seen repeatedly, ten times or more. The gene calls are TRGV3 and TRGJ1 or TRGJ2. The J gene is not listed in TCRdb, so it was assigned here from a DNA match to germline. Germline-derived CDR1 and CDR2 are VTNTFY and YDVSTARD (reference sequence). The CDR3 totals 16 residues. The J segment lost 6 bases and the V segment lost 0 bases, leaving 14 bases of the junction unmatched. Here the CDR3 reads CATWDRLTLFGYKKLF. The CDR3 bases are TGTGCCACCTGGGACAGGCTAACCCTATTTGGTTATAAGAAACTCTTT.

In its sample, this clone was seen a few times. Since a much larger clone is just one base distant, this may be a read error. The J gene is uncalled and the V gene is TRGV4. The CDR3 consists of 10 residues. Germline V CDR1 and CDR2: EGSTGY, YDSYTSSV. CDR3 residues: CAQKPGMELF. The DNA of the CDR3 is TGTGCCCAAAAACCGGGGATGGAACTCTTT.

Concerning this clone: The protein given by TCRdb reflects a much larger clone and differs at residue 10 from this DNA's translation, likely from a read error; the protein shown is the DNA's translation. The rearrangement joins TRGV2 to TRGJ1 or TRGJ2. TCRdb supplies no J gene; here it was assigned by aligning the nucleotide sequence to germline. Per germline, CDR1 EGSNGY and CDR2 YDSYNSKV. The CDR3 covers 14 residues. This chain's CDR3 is CATWDDSNYFKKLF. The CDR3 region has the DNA TGTGCCACCTGGGACGATTCGAATTATTTTAAGAAACTCTTT.

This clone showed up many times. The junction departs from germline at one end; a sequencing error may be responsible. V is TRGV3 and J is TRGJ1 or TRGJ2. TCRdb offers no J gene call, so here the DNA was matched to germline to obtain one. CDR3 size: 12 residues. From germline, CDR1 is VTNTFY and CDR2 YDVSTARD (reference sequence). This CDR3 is CATWDTRYKKLF. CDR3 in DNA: TGTGCTACCTGGGACACCCGGTATAAGAAACTCTTT.

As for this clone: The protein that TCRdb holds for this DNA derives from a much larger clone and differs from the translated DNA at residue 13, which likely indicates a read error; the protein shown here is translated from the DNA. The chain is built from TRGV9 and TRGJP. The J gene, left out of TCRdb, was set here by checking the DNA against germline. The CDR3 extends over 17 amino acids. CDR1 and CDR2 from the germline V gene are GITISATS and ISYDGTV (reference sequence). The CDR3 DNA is TGTGCCTTGTGGGACGCAAGAGAAGAGTTGGGCAAAAGAATCAAGGTATTT. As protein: CALWDAREELGKRIKVF.

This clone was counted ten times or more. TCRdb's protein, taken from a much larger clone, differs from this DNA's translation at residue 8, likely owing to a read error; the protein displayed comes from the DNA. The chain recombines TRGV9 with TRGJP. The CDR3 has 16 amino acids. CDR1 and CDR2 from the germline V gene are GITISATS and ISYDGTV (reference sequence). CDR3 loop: CALWELQGLGKKIKVF. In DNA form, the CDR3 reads TGTGCCTTGTGGGAGCTCCAAGGGTTGGGCAAAAAAATCAAGGTATTT.

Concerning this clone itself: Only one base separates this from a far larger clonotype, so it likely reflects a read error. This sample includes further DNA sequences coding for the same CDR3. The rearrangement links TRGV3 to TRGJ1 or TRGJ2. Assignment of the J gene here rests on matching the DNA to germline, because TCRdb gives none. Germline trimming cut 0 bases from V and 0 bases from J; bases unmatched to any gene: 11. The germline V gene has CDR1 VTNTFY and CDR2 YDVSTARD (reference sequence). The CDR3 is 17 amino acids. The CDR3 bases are TGTGCCACCTGGGACAGGCGTCAGCCCGTGAATTATTATAAGAAACTCTTT. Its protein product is CATWDRRQPVNYYKKLF.

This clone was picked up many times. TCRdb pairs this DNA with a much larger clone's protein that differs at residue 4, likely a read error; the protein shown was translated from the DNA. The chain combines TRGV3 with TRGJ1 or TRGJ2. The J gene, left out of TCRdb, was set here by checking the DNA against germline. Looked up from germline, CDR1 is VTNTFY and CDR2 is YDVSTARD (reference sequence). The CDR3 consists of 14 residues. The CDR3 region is CATREEVNYYKKLF. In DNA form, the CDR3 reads TGTGCCACCCGGGAAGAGGTGAATTATTATAAGAAACTCTTT.

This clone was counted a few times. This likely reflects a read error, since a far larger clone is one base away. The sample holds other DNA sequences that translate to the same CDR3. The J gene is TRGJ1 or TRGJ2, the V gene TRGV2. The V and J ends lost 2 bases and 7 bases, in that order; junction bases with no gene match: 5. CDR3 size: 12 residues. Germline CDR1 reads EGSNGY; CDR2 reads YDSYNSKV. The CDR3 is CATWDVGYKKLF. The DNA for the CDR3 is TGTGCCACCTGGGACGTGGGATATAAGAAACTCTTT.

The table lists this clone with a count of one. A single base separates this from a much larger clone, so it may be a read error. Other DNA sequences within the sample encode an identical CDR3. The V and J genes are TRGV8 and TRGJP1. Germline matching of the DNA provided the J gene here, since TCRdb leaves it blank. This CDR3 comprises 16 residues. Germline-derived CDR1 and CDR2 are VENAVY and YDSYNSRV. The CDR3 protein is CATWDRPFLTGWFKIF. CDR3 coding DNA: TGCGCCACCTGGGATAGGCCGTTTCTCACTGGTTGGTTCAAGATATTT.